Below, 10 T cell receptor beta chains from the same sample are listed, as sequenced in a study of cytomegalovirus exposure and HLA in healthy donors. Vbeta (60) and Jbeta (13) primers were used in the PCR. The protocol was immunoSEQ multiplex PCR, while the TCRdb copy is restricted to in-frame clones and leaves out a portion. The sample carries under 70,000 clones, 77% recorded once. Material: PBMCs. These receptors were obtained from a female donor in good health and CMV-seronegative.

The V and J genes are TRBV28 and TRBJ1-1, with 8 positions matching TRBD1. Germline V gene sequence: CDR1 MDHEN, CDR2 SYDVKM. CDR3 length equals 15 residues. V was pared by 5 bases and J by 1 base, with 6 bases of the junction left unmatched. In nucleotides, the CDR3 is TGTGCCAGCAGTCACCCAGGGGGCGCGAACACTGAAGCTTTCTTT. Translation gives CASSHPGGANTEAFF.

This rearrangement joins TRBV18 to TRBJ2-7; a possible D gene is TRBD2 (5 bases). V lost 6 bases to trimming and J lost 0 bases, with 9 bases between them. Germline V gives CDR1 KGHSH, CDR2 LQKENI. The CDR3 runs to 13 residues. DNA for the CDR3: TGTGCCAGCTCCCCCGGGAACTCCTACGAGCAGTACTTC. Its translation is CASSPGNSYEQYF.

The rearrangement joins TRBV6-6 to TRBJ1-1; the D is unclear. Germline CDR1 reads MNHNY; CDR2 reads SVGAGI (reference sequence). The length of the CDR3 is 13 residues. The germline V and J ends were trimmed by 2 bases and 4 bases, with 8 bases remaining between them. DNA for the CDR3: TGTGCCAGCAGTTACAGTAGTACCACTGAAGCTTTCTTT. Translating gives CASSYSSTTEAFF.

A few counts support this clone. The V call is TRBV4-3, the J call TRBJ2-5; D gene uncertain. With the DNA end fitting TRBJ2-7 better, the J assignment may be wrong. This CDR3 has 13 residues. CDR1 and CDR2 from the germline V gene are LGHNA and YSLEER. CDR3 coding DNA: TGCGCCAGCAGCCAATCCCTCATTAGCGAGCAGTACTTC. It translates to CASSQSLISEQYF.

For the CDR3, the DNA is TGTGCCACCAGCAGAGCGACTAGCGGGTACGAGCAGTACTTC. Its translation is CATSRATSGYEQYF. This chain connects TRBV15 to TRBJ2-7, with TRBD2 matching over 10 bases. V shed 1 base, J shed 4 bases, and the junction held 1 base outside the gene matches. This CDR3 has 14 residues. Germline V CDR1 and CDR2: LNHNV, YYDKDF (reference sequence).

The chain couples TRBV2 to TRBJ2-5; 7 nucleotides line up with TRBD2. The end of the DNA fits TRBJ2-7 better, so the J call may be wrong. The CDR3 extends over 13 amino acids. Germline CDR1 SNHLY, CDR2 FYNNEI. For the CDR3, the DNA is TGTGCCAGCGGACTAGACCCCCAGGGCGAGCAGTACTTC. Encoded protein: CASGLDPQGEQYF.

This sequence joins TRBV29-1 and TRBJ1-2; D uncertain. Trimming shortened V by 6 bases and J by 4 bases, and 12 bases separated the two germline ends. The CDR3 consists of 12 residues. Germline assignment: CDR1 SQVTM and CDR2 ANQGSEA. The CDR3 nucleotides read TGCAGCGTGTCCGGACTGAGCTATGGCTACACCTTC. Its protein is CSVSGLSYGYTF.

V usage is TRBV11-2 and J usage is TRBJ1-4; D gene uncertain. This CDR3 has 14 residues. Germline V gives CDR1 SGHAT, CDR2 FQNNGV. The V and J ends lost 5 bases and 5 bases respectively, with 12 bases between them. In nucleotides, the CDR3 is TGTGCCAGCAGCCTACACAGCCTCAATGAAAAACTGTTTTTT. This sequence encodes CASSLHSLNEKLFF.

The chain recombines TRBV10-3 with TRBJ1-1; 9 bases map to TRBD1. The CDR3 runs to 16 residues. Unmatched junction bases numbered 6, after V lost 4 bases and J lost 0 bases. Germline CDR1 is ENHRY and CDR2 is SYGVKD. CDR3 in amino acids: CAISAGTGIMNTEAFF. The CDR3 DNA sequence: TGTGCCATCAGTGCAGGGACAGGGATCATGAACACTGAAGCTTTCTTT.

This clone was detected only a few times. DNA for the CDR3: TGTGCCTGGAGTTCCGGCCTGCGGACAGTGAACTATGGCTACACCTTC. This encodes CAWSSGLRTVNYGYTF. The V call is TRBV30, the J call TRBJ1-2; the D gene is possibly TRBD1 (6 bases). The V and J ends lost 2 bases and 2 bases respectively, with 18 bases between them. The CDR3 covers 16 residues. CDR1 and CDR2 (germline): GTSNPN, SVGIG (reference sequence).